These 19 T cell receptor beta chains were sequenced from one sample in a study of T cells in Graves' hyperthyroidism and ophthalmopathy (dated by TCRdb to between 2018 and 2021). The library was produced with multiplex PCR. Sequencing was performed on an Illumina HiSeq 2000. Amplification of TCR beta CDR3 regions was carried out from RNA transcripts. For the first round of RT-PCR on the TCR CDR3, the HTBI primer set was used together with the Qiagen OneStep RT-PCR kit. TCRdb cleaned the public reads at Q25 with fastp, built clones with MiXCR and kept in-frame beta chains. Each record represents a unique CDR3 protein, reported with the most common genes and DNA among its rows. The sample contains approximately 360,000 distinct CDR3 sequences, roughly 14% of them found a single time. The ten largest clones represent roughly 25% of the sample. Sequencing input: blood. These receptors were taken from a woman aged 18-35 years with Graves' hyperthyroidism that later progressed to Graves' ophthalmopathy.

In this sample, this clonotype turned up many times. V usage is TRBV20-1 and J usage is TRBJ1-2; 8 bases agree with TRBD1. The J segment lost 3 bases and the V segment lost 3 bases, leaving 3 bases of the junction unmatched. Germline loops: CDR1 DFQATT, CDR2 SNEGSKA (reference sequence). The CDR3 has 13 amino acids. The CDR3 DNA reads TGCAGTGCTAGGGTACAGGGGGACTATGGCTACACCTTC. It yields the protein CSARVQGDYGYTF.

This clonotype was observed a few times. The chain recombines TRBV5-1 with TRBJ1-1; D uncertain. The ends were cut back, 2 bases at V and 0 bases at J, with 14 bases in the middle. The CDR3 runs 16 residues. From germline, CDR1 is SGHRS and CDR2 YFSETQ. CDR3 DNA: TGCGCCAGCAGCTTTACTTCCGGACTCATGAACACTGAAGCTTTCTTT. As protein: CASSFTSGLMNTEAFF.

This chain links TRBV6-5 with TRBJ2-2, with a possible D match to TRBD2 (6 bases). From germline, CDR1 is MNHEY and CDR2 SVGAGI. The CDR3 totals 15 residues. V was cut by 3 bases and J by 7 bases, with 15 bases left in between. The CDR3 protein is CASSYSRRASGELFF. Here the CDR3 DNA reads TGTGCCAGCAGTTATAGTCGGAGGGCCAGCGGGGAGCTGTTTTTT.

This clonotype appeared many times. The chain uses TRBV7-8 and TRBJ2-1, with 10 bases that match TRBD2. This CDR3 is 17 amino acids long. Germline CDR1 reads SGHVS; CDR2 reads FQNEAQ. V lost 5 bases to trimming and J lost 2 bases; unmatched junction nucleotides: 9. The CDR3 DNA sequence: TGTGCCAGCAGCAAAGAACTTACTAGCGGGGCCTACAATGAGCAGTTCTTC. Protein: CASSKELTSGAYNEQFF.

The chain employs TRBV4-1 and TRBJ2-2; the D gene is possibly TRBD2 (6 bases). Germline CDR1 and CDR2: MGHRA and YSYEKL. The CDR3 has 14 amino acids. V lost 1 base, J lost 6 bases, and 9 bases lay in between. The CDR3 DNA is TGCGCCAGCAGCCAAGTTCGCGGGGCCGGGGAGCTGTTTTTT. Translated: CASSQVRGAGELFF.

This clonotype was counted many times. The chain links TRBV20-1 to TRBJ1-5; D gene unclear. CDR1 is DFQATT and CDR2 is SNEGSKA in the germline V gene (reference sequence). The CDR3 loop spans 12 amino acids. V was shortened by 3 bases and J by 3 bases, with 6 bases between the two germline ends. DNA of the CDR3: TGCAGTGCTAGCCCGACCAATCAGCCCCAGCATTTT. The encoded protein is CSASPTNQPQHF.

The chain couples TRBV20-1 to TRBJ2-7, with D possibly being TRBD2 (6 bases). Germline V CDR1 and CDR2: DFQATT, SNEGSKA (reference sequence). This CDR3 region has 15 residues. V lost 3 bases to trimming and J lost 0 bases, with 15 bases between them. CDR3 in DNA: TGCAGTGCTAGTTTCGATGGGGACTTCTCCTACGAGCAGTACTTC. It is translated as CSASFDGDFSYEQYF.

This clonotype was counted only a few times. The V call is TRBV28, the J call TRBJ2-7, with no clear D. Per the germline V gene, CDR1 is MDHEN and CDR2 is SYDVKM. This CDR3 is built from 10 residues. V lost 3 bases to trimming and J lost 7 bases, with 4 bases between them. In DNA form, the CDR3 reads TGTGCCAGCAGTTTCGGTGAGCAGTACTTC. The encoded protein is CASSFGEQYF.

Only a few counts were recorded for this clonotype. The rearrangement uses TRBV20-1 and TRBJ1-5; a possible D gene is TRBD1 (6 bases). Trimming cost V 7 bases and J 0 bases, with 19 bases left between them. The CDR3 covers 16 residues. Germline lookup yields CDR1 DFQATT and CDR2 SNEGSKA (reference sequence). CDR3 amino acids: CSVDRPSPYSNQPQHF. The CDR3 region has the DNA TGCAGTGTGGACAGACCCTCACCCTATAGCAATCAGCCCCAGCATTTT.

This rearrangement joins TRBV25-1 to TRBJ2-7, with 12 positions matching TRBD2. V shed 5 bases and J 0 bases; nucleotides not matched to a gene: 5. The CDR3 extends over 16 amino acids. CDR1 and CDR2 (germline): MGHDK, SYGVNS. As DNA, the CDR3 is TGTGCCAGCAGTTACGAGACTAGCGGGAGCTCCTACGAGCAGTACTTC. Amino acids: CASSYETSGSSYEQYF.

The chain's CDR3 is CASSFPGAEAFF. In DNA form, the CDR3 reads TGTGCCAGCAGTTTCCCGGGCGCTGAAGCTTTCTTT. The V and J genes are TRBV28 and TRBJ1-1; D is unresolved. The germline CDR1 and CDR2 sequences are MDHEN and SYDVKM. The CDR3 spans 12 residues. V was pared by 3 bases and J by 6 bases, with 8 bases between.

This clonotype was seen at least ten times. The chain links TRBV7-2 to TRBJ2-7; D unclear. The CDR3 is made up of 15 amino acids. V was pared by 5 bases and J by 2 bases, with 16 bases between. CDR1 and CDR2 from the germline V gene are SGHTA and FQGNSA. CDR3 loop: CASSIVDTVAYEQYF. CDR3 DNA sequence: TGTGCCAGCAGCATAGTTGACACGGTCGCCTACGAGCAGTACTTC.

This clonotype was seen at least ten times. This chain links TRBV2 with TRBJ1-5, with unresolved D. The CDR3 contains 16 residues. Germline V CDR1 and CDR2: SNHLY, FYNNEI. V shed 8 bases and J shed 3 bases, with 20 bases lying between them. The CDR3 nucleotides read TGTGCCAGCGCGTGGAGGGCCGTTCCAGCCAATCAGCCCCAGCATTTT. It translates to CASAWRAVPANQPQHF.

This clonotype has more than one count but fewer than ten. This chain joins TRBV10-2 and TRBJ2-2; unclear D gene. The CDR3 runs to 14 residues. Trimming pared 5 bases from V and 1 base from J, leaving 8 bases between. The germline CDR1 and CDR2 sequences are WSHSY and SAAADI. CDR3 residues: CASSLAENTGELFF. CDR3 in DNA: TGCGCCAGCAGTCTGGCAGAGAACACCGGGGAGCTGTTTTTT.

The table lists this clonotype with many counts. The chain has TRBV28 and TRBJ1-6, with 7 bases fitting TRBD1. Losses at the gene ends were 7 bases for V and 8 bases for J; bases not matched to a gene: 11. Germline CDR1 is MDHEN and CDR2 is SYDVKM. This CDR3 has 15 amino acids. CDR3 nucleotides: TGTGCCAGCATCTCGAGGGGGCTTCGTGATTCACCCCTCCACTTT. Translating it yields CASISRGLRDSPLHF. Full variable domain (rest looked up from reference TRBV28 and TRBJ1-6): DVKVTQSSRYLVKRTGEKVFLECVQDMDHENMFWYRQDPGLGLRLIYFSYDVKMKEKGDIPEGYSVSREKKERFSLILESASTNQTSMYLCASISRGLRDSPLHFGNGTRLTVT.

This clonotype was seen repeatedly, ten times or more. V and J are TRBV5-1 and TRBJ1-4, with TRBD1 identical over 9 bases. Unmatched junction bases numbered 7, after V lost 2 bases and J lost 8 bases. Looked up from germline, CDR1 is SGHRS and CDR2 is YFSETQ. The CDR3 has 15 residues. The CDR3 sequence is CASSFNTGGEEKLFF. The CDR3 DNA follows: TGCGCCAGCAGCTTCAATACAGGGGGCGAAGAAAAACTGTTTTTT.

This clonotype was found many times. V and J are TRBV20-1 and TRBJ2-1, with 10 bases matching TRBD2. Germline V gene lookup returns CDR1 DFQATT and CDR2 SNEGSKA (reference sequence). With 5 bases clipped from V and 2 bases from J, the junction kept 3 bases outside the gene matches. This CDR3 comprises 14 residues. The CDR3 sequence: CSASSGRTYNEQFF. The CDR3 DNA is TGCAGTGCTTCTAGCGGGAGAACCTACAATGAGCAGTTCTTC.

There are many counts of this clonotype. The genes are TRBV20-1 and TRBJ2-3; the match to TRBD1 covers 8 bases. The CDR3 sequence is 17 residues long. The trim removed 3 bases at V and 1 base at J, leaving 12 bases unmatched. From germline, CDR1 is DFQATT and CDR2 SNEGSKA (reference sequence). CDR3 DNA sequence: TGCAGTGCTAGTCTACCCGACAGGGGAAGAGGCACAGATACGCAGTATTTT. This gives the protein CSASLPDRGRGTDTQYF.

This clonotype was counted between two and nine times. The chain is built from TRBV6-1 and TRBJ2-6; D gene uncertain. The CDR3 length is 15 residues. V was pared by 10 bases and J by 0 bases, with 13 bases between. Germline V gene data show CDR1 as MNHNS and CDR2 as SASEGT. The chain's CDR3 is CATISLFSGANVLTF. As DNA, the CDR3 is TGTGCCACCATTTCCCTCTTCTCTGGGGCCAACGTCCTGACTTTC.